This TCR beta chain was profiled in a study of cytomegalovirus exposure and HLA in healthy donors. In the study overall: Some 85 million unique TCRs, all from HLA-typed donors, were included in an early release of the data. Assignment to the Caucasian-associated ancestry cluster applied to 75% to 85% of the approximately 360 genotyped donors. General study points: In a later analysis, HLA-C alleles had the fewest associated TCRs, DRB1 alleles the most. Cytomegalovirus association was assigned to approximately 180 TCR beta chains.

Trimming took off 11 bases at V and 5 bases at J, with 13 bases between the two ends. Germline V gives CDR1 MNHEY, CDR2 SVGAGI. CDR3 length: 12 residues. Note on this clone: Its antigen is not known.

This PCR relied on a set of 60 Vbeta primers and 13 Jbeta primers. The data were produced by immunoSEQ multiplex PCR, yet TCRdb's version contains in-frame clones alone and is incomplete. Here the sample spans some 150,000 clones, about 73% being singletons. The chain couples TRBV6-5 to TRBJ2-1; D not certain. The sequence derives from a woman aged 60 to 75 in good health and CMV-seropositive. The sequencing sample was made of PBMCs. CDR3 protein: CAAGNFNNEQFF. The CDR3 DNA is TGTGCCGCTGGTAACTTTAACAATGAGCAGTTCTTC.